These 3 T cell receptor beta chains came from one sample sequenced in a study of cytomegalovirus exposure and HLA in healthy donors. PCR amplification relied on 60 Vbeta primers (plus 13 Jbeta primers). Sequenced by immunoSEQ multiplex PCR; TCRdb stores in-frame clones only, minus some. The table has 75,000 to 90,000 clones, 78% seen once. The specimen was PBMCs. The receptors were sampled from a woman aged 40 to 49 in good health and CMV-seropositive.

The gene calls are TRBV4-1 and TRBJ1-5; no clear D gene. The CDR3 contains 15 residues. Germline loops: CDR1 MGHRA, CDR2 YSYEKL. V dropped 4 bases and J dropped 3 bases, with 13 bases sitting between them. The CDR3 coding sequence is TGCGCCAGCAGCCCTTACCGGGTCTCCAATCAGCCCCAGCATTTT. As protein: CASSPYRVSNQPQHF.

V gene TRBV18 combines with J gene TRBJ2-4; no clear D gene. The CDR3 has 15 amino acids. Looked up from germline, CDR1 is KGHSH and CDR2 is LQKENI. Trimming removed 3 bases from V and 0 bases from J, with 9 bases in between. The DNA of the CDR3 is TGTGCCAGCTCACCGCAGACACTAGCCAAAAACATTCAGTACTTC. Its protein is CASSPQTLAKNIQYF.

The rearrangement joins TRBV7-8 to TRBJ2-2; weak D call: TRBD2 (5 bases). CDR1 is SGHVS and CDR2 is FQNEAQ in the germline V gene. The CDR3 has 13 amino acids. Trimming stripped 2 bases from V and 5 bases from J, with 6 bases between. CDR3 DNA sequence: TGTGCCAGCAGCTTATCGGGGACCGGGGAGCTGTTTTTT. Its protein is CASSLSGTGELFF.